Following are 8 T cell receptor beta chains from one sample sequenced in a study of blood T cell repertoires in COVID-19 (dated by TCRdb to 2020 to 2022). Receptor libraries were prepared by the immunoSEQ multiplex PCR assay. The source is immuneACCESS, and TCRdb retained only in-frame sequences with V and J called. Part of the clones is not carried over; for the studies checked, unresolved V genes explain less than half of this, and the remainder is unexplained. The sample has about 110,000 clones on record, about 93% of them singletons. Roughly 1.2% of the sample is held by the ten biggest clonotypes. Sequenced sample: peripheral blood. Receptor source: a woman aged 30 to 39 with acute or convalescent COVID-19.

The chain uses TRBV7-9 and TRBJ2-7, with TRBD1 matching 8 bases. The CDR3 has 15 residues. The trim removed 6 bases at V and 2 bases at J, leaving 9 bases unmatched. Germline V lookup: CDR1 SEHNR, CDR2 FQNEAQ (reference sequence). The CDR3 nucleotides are TGTGCCAGCAGTTTTCCGACAGGGGATACCTACGAGCAGTACTTC. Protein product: CASSFPTGDTYEQYF.

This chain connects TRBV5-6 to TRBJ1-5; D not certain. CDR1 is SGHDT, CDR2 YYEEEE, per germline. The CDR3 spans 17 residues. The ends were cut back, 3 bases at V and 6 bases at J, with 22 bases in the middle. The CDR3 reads CASSSTTDGPEGQPQHF. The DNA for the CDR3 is TGTGCCAGCAGCTCTACTACGGACGGCCCTGAGGGTCAGCCCCAGCATTTT.

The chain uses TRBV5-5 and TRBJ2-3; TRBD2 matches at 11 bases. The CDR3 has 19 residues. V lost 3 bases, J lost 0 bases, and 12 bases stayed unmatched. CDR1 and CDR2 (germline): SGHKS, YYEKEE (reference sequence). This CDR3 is CASSWDPSGRLPSTDTQYF. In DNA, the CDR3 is TGTGCCAGCAGCTGGGACCCTAGCGGGAGGCTCCCGAGCACAGATACGCAGTATTTT.

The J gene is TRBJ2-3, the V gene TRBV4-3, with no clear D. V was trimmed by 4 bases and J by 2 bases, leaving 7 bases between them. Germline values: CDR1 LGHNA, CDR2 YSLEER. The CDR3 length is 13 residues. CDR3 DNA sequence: TGCGCCAGCAGCCGAGTCTACACAGATACGCAGTATTTT. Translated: CASSRVYTDTQYF.

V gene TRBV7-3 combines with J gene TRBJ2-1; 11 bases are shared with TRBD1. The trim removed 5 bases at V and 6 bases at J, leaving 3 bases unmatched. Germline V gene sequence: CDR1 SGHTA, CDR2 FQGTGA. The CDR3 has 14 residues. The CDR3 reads CASSQGTGGNEQFF. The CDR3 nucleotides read TGTGCCAGCAGCCAGGGGACAGGGGGCAATGAGCAGTTCTTC.

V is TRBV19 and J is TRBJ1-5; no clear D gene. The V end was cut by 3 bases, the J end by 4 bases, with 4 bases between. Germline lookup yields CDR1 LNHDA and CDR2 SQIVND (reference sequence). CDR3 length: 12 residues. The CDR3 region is CASSMLNQPQHF. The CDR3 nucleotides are TGTGCCAGTAGTATGTTAAATCAGCCCCAGCATTTT.

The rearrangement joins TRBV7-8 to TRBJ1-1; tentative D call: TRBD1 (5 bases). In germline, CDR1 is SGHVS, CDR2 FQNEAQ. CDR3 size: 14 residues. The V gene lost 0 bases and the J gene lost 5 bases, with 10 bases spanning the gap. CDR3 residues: CASSLAGVRTEAFF. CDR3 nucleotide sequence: TGTGCCAGCAGCTTAGCAGGGGTTAGAACTGAAGCTTTCTTT.

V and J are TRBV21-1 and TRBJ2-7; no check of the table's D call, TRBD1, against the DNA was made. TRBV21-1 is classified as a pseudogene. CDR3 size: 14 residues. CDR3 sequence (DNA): TGTGCCAACCTTAATGGACAGATTTTCTACGAGCAGTACTTC. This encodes CANLNGQIFYEQYF.